Following are 25 T cell receptor beta chains from one sample sequenced in a study of blood T cells in healthy people across ages (dated by TCRdb to 2013 to 2016). The library was built by means of 5' RACE. Instrument used: Illumina HiSeq 2500. A second about 7 to 12 cycle PCR used a sample-barcoded 5' primer and a J-beta primer mix. The public reads were quality trimmed at Q25 with fastp and then assembled into clones with MiXCR by TCRdb, keeping productive beta chains. A single entry per CDR3 protein holds the most common genes and DNA from its merged rows. The sample table contains 750,000 to 850,000 distinct CDR3 sequences; only one count was recorded for 25% of them. Clones ranked in the top ten supply under 4.5% of the sample. The same sample was also used in a study of T cells of mothers and their children.

Sequenced input: blood. Receptors originate from a boy between 10 and 17 years old in good health.

This clonotype was detected only a few times. The chain is built from TRBV23-1 and TRBJ2-5, with 7 bases fitting TRBD1. TRBV23-1 is treated as an ORF (open reading frame) with a function not yet certain. Unmatched junction bases numbered 7, after V lost 4 bases and J lost 5 bases. This CDR3 has 14 residues. The chain's CDR3 is CASSPRQGWETQYF. CDR3 DNA: TGCGCCAGCAGTCCCAGACAGGGTTGGGAGACCCAGTACTTC.

The genes are TRBV4-1 and TRBJ1-2; 9 bases map to TRBD1. The CDR3 spans 15 residues. In germline, CDR1 is MGHRA, CDR2 YSYEKL. Losses at the gene ends were 0 bases for V and 7 bases for J; bases not matched to a gene: 6. For the CDR3, the DNA is TGCGCCAGCAGCCAAGATACAGGGGGCGCCGGTGGCTACACCTTC. This sequence encodes CASSQDTGGAGGYTF.

This chain uses TRBV20-1 with TRBJ1-5; D not resolved. Germline V CDR1 and CDR2: DFQATT, SNEGSKA (reference sequence). The CDR3 has 15 residues. V was clipped by 5 bases and J by 1 base, with 15 bases between them. The CDR3 coding sequence is TGCAGTGCTCCCTCTGGAGGACTGAGCAATCAGCCCCAGCATTTT. This gives the protein CSAPSGGLSNQPQHF.

This clonotype was counted only a few times. This chain's CDR3 is CASSSGAGVTEAFF. The CDR3 DNA reads as TGCGCCAGCAGCTCTGGGGCGGGGGTCACTGAAGCTTTCTTT. The rearrangement joins TRBV5-1 to TRBJ1-1, with D maybe TRBD1 (5 bases). CDR1 and CDR2 from the germline V gene are SGHRS and YFSETQ. The CDR3 contains 14 residues. The germline V and J ends were trimmed by 3 bases and 4 bases, with 13 bases remaining between them. The full variable domain, completed using reference TRBV5-1 and TRBJ1-1, is KAGVTQTPRYLIKTRGQQVTLSCSPISGHRSVSWYQQTPGQGLQFLFEYFSETQRNKGNFPGRFSGRQFSNSRSEMNVSTLELGDSALYLCASSSGAGVTEAFFGQGTRLTVV.

The chain carries TRBV11-2 and TRBJ2-5; TRBD1 agrees at 7 bases. Near its end, the DNA agrees better with TRBJ2-7, so the J call may be wrong. The CDR3 contains 19 residues. The germline gives CDR1 SGHAT, CDR2 FQNNGV. DNA of the CDR3: TGTGCCAGCAGCTTAGCAGGTACCAGGGGGACAAGGAGCTCCTACGAGCAGTACTTC. Residues: CASSLAGTRGTRSSYEQYF.

This clonotype has only one observation. The chain uses TRBV24-1 and TRBJ2-3, with 9 positions matching TRBD1. Germline assignment: CDR1 KGHDR and CDR2 SFDVKD. There are 15 residues in the CDR3. Trimming cost V 4 bases and J 11 bases; bases outside gene matches: 12. In nucleotides, the CDR3 is TGTGCCACCAGTGACCCCGGGACAGGGACGGCCGGGCAGTATTTT. This codes for CATSDPGTGTAGQYF.

The chain links TRBV29-1 to TRBJ2-5; tentatively, D is TRBD1 (6 bases). The CDR3 runs 11 residues. Germline-derived CDR1 and CDR2 are SQVTM and ANQGSEA. Trimming stripped 5 bases from V and 11 bases from J, with 15 bases between. CDR3 in DNA: TGCAGCGTTTACAGGGTGGGAGAGCAGTACTTC. Protein: CSVYRVGEQYF. The entire variable domain, with the rest obtained from reference TRBV29-1 and TRBJ2-5, is as follows: SAVISQKPSRDICQRGTSLTIQCQVDSQVTMMFWYRQQPGQSLTLIATANQGSEATYESGFVIDKFPISRPNLTFSTLTVSNMSPEDSSIYLCSVYRVGEQYFGPGTRLLVL.

There are a few counts of this clonotype. The chain has TRBV10-2 and TRBJ2-1, with D hard to call. With the DNA end fitting TRBJ2-5 better, the J assignment may be wrong. This CDR3 spans 13 amino acids. Germline V gives CDR1 WSHSY, CDR2 SAAADI. This CDR3 is CASSDPNPETQYF. The DNA for the CDR3 is TGCGCCAGCAGTGACCCGAACCCGGAGACCCAGTACTTC.

This clonotype was counted between two and nine times. The V gene is TRBV5-1, the J gene TRBJ2-3; possibly TRBD1 or TRBD2 for D (6 bases each). CDR3 length: 17 residues. Per the germline V gene, CDR1 is SGHRS and CDR2 is YFSETQ. The ends were cut back, 0 bases at V and 2 bases at J, with 16 bases in the middle. CDR3 coding DNA: TGCGCCAGCAGCTTGGCCCCTGGGGGGCGCGTCACAGATACGCAGTATTTT. It is translated as CASSLAPGGRVTDTQYF.

The V and J genes are TRBV27 and TRBJ1-4; D call uncertain. V lost 4 bases to trimming and J lost 8 bases, with 17 bases between them. Germline V gene sequence: CDR1 MNHEY, CDR2 SMNVEV (reference sequence). This CDR3 is 15 amino acids long. The CDR3 sequence is CASSWTGSVGEKLFF. DNA for the CDR3: TGTGCCAGCAGTTGGACGGGATCGGTAGGAGAAAAACTGTTTTTT.

This chain links TRBV7-9 with TRBJ1-2; D is uncertain. V gave up 0 bases and J gave up 0 bases, with 14 bases separating them. The CDR3 consists of 17 residues. Germline CDR1 SEHNR, CDR2 FQNEAQ (reference sequence). The DNA for the CDR3 is TGTGCCAGCAGCTTAGCGGTAGTGCAGACCCCTAACTATGGCTACACCTTC. Its translation: CASSLAVVQTPNYGYTF. Full variable domain (rest looked up from reference TRBV7-9 and TRBJ1-2): DTGVSQNPRHKITKRGQNVTFRCDPISEHNRLYWYRQTLGQGPEFLTYFQNEAQLEKSRLLSDRFSAERPKGSFSTLEIQRTEQGDSAMYLCASSLAVVQTPNYGYTFGSGTRLTVV.

This clonotype was picked up a small number of times. The chain has TRBV4-3 and TRBJ1-4; a weak D match, TRBD1 (5 bases). The CDR3 spans 15 residues. The V end lost 3 bases, the J end lost 6 bases, and 14 bases lay between the germline ends. Germline loops: CDR1 LGHNA, CDR2 YSLEER. CDR3 amino acids: CASSHLKGRDEKLFF. The CDR3 bases are TGCGCCAGCAGCCATCTAAAGGGCAGGGATGAAAAACTGTTTTTT.

The chain links TRBV7-9 to TRBJ2-1; TRBD2 is a possible D gene (7 bases). Between the trimmed V and J ends, which lost 4 bases and 9 bases, there was a span of 28 bases. The CDR3 consists of 18 residues. CDR1 and CDR2 from the germline V gene are SEHNR and FQNEAQ (reference sequence). For the CDR3, the DNA is TGTGCCAGCAGCTCTCGGGGAGGGGGGCTCGACGGGAGGCCTGAGCAGTTCTTC. Translation: CASSSRGGGLDGRPEQFF.

In this sample, this clonotype turned up a few times. This chain joins TRBV7-2 and TRBJ2-5; 7 bases map to TRBD2. The CDR3 is 17 residues long. The ends lost 2 bases at V and 0 bases at J; junction bases unmatched: 9. Germline V gives CDR1 SGHTA, CDR2 FQGNSA. DNA for the CDR3: TGTGCCAGCAGCTTAAGGGCGAGTAGCGGGTACCAAGAGACCCAGTACTTC. As protein: CASSLRASSGYQETQYF.

The chain has TRBV28 and TRBJ1-4; a possible D gene is TRBD1 (5 bases). Trimming took 3 bases from V and 4 from J, leaving 15 bases between them. The length of the CDR3 is 16 residues. Germline V gene lookup returns CDR1 MDHEN and CDR2 SYDVKM. The CDR3 loop reads CASSFSPGPLNEKLFF. CDR3 coding DNA: TGTGCCAGCAGTTTCTCCCCGGGACCGCTTAATGAAAAACTGTTTTTT.

This clonotype was found a few times. The rearrangement links TRBV5-1 to TRBJ2-5; weak D call: TRBD2 (6 bases). V lost 0 bases and J 11 bases, leaving 17 bases between the germline ends. The CDR3 extends over 14 amino acids. CDR1 and CDR2 from the germline V gene are SGHRS and YFSETQ. Here the CDR3 reads CASSLAPRGTEQYF. The CDR3 DNA reads TGCGCCAGCAGCTTGGCCCCCCGGGGGACTGAGCAGTACTTC.

This clonotype showed up just a few times. V and J are TRBV20-1 and TRBJ1-1, with D unclear. The CDR3 is 13 amino acids. V lost 3 bases and J lost 0, with 8 bases in between. Germline assignment: CDR1 DFQATT and CDR2 SNEGSKA (reference sequence). CDR3 residues: CSARRDMNTEAFF. CDR3 sequence (DNA): TGCAGTGCTAGGCGGGATATGAACACTGAAGCTTTCTTT.

A few counts support this clonotype. The V and J genes are TRBV20-1 and TRBJ2-5, with D tentatively TRBD2 (6 bases). The germline V and J ends were trimmed by 3 bases and 1 base, with 15 bases remaining between them. The CDR3 is 15 residues long. The germline CDR1 and CDR2 sequences are DFQATT and SNEGSKA (reference sequence). The CDR3 nucleotides read TGCAGTGCTAGCTCTTTGGGGGGACGCCAAGAGACCCAGTACTTC. Amino acid sequence: CSASSLGGRQETQYF.

V gene TRBV7-8 combines with J gene TRBJ2-3; the D gene is possibly TRBD2 (6 bases). The germline CDR1 and CDR2 sequences are SGHVS and FQNEAQ. The germline V and J ends were trimmed by 5 bases and 0 bases, with 18 bases remaining between them. This CDR3 is built from 17 residues. CDR3 DNA: TGTGCCAGCAGCCCGGGAGTTGACCGACGGAGCACAGATACGCAGTATTTT. It is translated as CASSPGVDRRSTDTQYF.

This chain joins TRBV29-1 and TRBJ2-2; D gene uncertain. This CDR3 has 13 amino acids. V was pared by 1 base and J by 4 bases, with 7 bases between. CDR1 is SQVTM, CDR2 ANQGSEA, per germline. The CDR3 region has the DNA TGCAGCGTTGAAGTCACGTTCACCGGGGAGCTGTTTTTT. Protein product: CSVEVTFTGELFF.

The chain has TRBV5-1 and TRBJ1-4, with D possibly TRBD1 on 5 matching bases. CDR1 SGHRS and CDR2 YFSETQ come from the germline V gene. The V gene lost 4 bases and the J gene lost 6 bases, with 13 bases spanning the gap. This CDR3 is built from 14 residues. The CDR3 reads CASSTVREDEKLFF. As DNA, the CDR3 is TGCGCCAGCAGCACCGTCAGGGAGGATGAAAAACTGTTTTTT.

This clonotype was observed a few times. The rearrangement joins TRBV6-2 or TRBV6-3 to TRBJ2-1; 9 bases fit TRBD2. The CDR3 covers 14 residues. The germline V gene encodes CDR1 MNHEY and CDR2 SVGEGT. With 5 bases clipped from V and 5 bases from J, the junction kept 4 bases outside the gene matches. CDR3 loop: CASSLRLADNEQFF. The DNA of the CDR3 is TGTGCCAGCAGTCTCCGACTAGCGGACAATGAGCAGTTCTTC.

This clonotype appeared a few times. The chain has TRBV4-1 and TRBJ1-2, with a weak D call TRBD1 (6 bases). The CDR3 loop spans 15 amino acids. Germline lookup yields CDR1 MGHRA and CDR2 YSYEKL. The germline V and J ends were trimmed by 4 bases and 5 bases, with 17 bases remaining between them. CDR3 bases: TGCGCCAGCAGCCCCATTAGGGGGGCAGGGTATGGCTACACCTTC. Its protein product is CASSPIRGAGYGYTF.

In DNA, the CDR3 is TGCGCCAGCAGCTTGTATCCGGGAGCCAACTTAGAGACCCAGTACTTC. Protein sequence: CASSLYPGANLETQYF. The chain recombines TRBV5-1 with TRBJ2-5; D might be TRBD2 (6 bases). This CDR3 has 16 amino acids. The germline gives CDR1 SGHRS, CDR2 YFSETQ. Trimming took off 1 base at V and 4 bases at J, with 17 bases between the two ends.

The chain uses TRBV7-2 and TRBJ1-5; 9 positions agree with TRBD1. CDR3 size: 16 residues. Germline CDR1 and CDR2: SGHTA and FQGNSA. The junction had 9 bases not matched to a gene; V was cut back by 3 bases and J by 6 bases. The CDR3 is CASSFEQGALSQPQHF. The CDR3 bases are TGTGCCAGCAGCTTTGAACAGGGGGCGCTTAGTCAGCCCCAGCATTTT. Full variable domain (outside the CDR3, taken from reference TRBV7-2 and TRBJ1-5): GAGVSQSPSNKVTEKGKDVELRCDPISGHTALYWYRQSLGQGLEFLIYFQGNSAPDKSGLPSDRFSAERTGGSVSTLTIQRTQQEDSAVYLCASSFEQGALSQPQHFGDGTRLSIL.